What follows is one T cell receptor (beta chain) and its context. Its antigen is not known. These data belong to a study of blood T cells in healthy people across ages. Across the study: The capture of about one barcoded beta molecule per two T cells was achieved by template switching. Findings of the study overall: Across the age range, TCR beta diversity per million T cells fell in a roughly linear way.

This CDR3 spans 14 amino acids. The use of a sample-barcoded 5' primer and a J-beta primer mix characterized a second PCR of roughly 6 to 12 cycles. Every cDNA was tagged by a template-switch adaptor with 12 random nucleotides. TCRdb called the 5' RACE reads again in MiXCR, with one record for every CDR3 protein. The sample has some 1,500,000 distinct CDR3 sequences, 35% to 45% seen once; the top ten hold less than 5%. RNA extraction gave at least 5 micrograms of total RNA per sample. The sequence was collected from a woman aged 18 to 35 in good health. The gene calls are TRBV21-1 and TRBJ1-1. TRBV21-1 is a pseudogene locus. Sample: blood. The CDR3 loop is CASSKDREYTEAFF. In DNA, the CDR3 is TGTGCCAGCAGCAAAGATAGAGAATACACTGAAGCTTTCTTT.